The 5 T cell receptor beta chains below were found in one sample sequenced in a study of blood T cells in healthy people across ages. A J-beta primer mix and a sample-barcoded 5' primer were used in a second PCR of roughly 6 to 11 cycles. TCRdb called the 5' RACE reads again in MiXCR, with one record for every CDR3 protein. This table holds roughly 1.5 million distinct CDR3 sequences, 40% to 45% found once. The sample consisted of blood. The receptors come from a woman under 30 in good health.

This clonotype was seen only a few times. The chain couples TRBV7-2 to TRBJ2-1; D assignment may be TRBD1 or TRBD2 (6 bases each). The CDR3 sequence is 15 residues long. Deletions cut 2 bases from V and 4 bases from J, with 12 bases between. Germline V gene data show CDR1 as SGHTA and CDR2 as FQGNSA. CDR3 in DNA: TGTGCCAGCAGCTTAATCGGGGGCCAATACAATGAGCAGTTCTTC. Its translation: CASSLIGGQYNEQFF.

The V and J genes are TRBV12-3 or TRBV12-4 and TRBJ2-7; TRBD1 matches 7 bases. V dropped 1 base and J dropped 3; count of bases not matched to a gene: 12. This CDR3 is 17 amino acids long. The CDR3 is CASSLESWGTDNYEQYF. As DNA, the CDR3 is TGTGCCAGCAGTTTAGAAAGTTGGGGGACAGATAACTACGAGCAGTACTTC.

This clonotype was seen more than once but under ten times. The genes are TRBV7-9 and TRBJ2-7; a weak D match, TRBD1 (6 bases). The CDR3 has 17 residues. The germline CDR1 and CDR2 sequences are SEHNR and FQNEAQ (reference sequence). Trimming shortened V by 3 bases and J by 3 bases, and 21 bases separated the two germline ends. This CDR3 reads CASSFQTSGTRNYEQYF. The DNA of the CDR3 is TGTGCCAGCAGCTTCCAGACCTCCGGGACAAGAAACTACGAGCAGTACTTC. Based on the CDR3 plus reference TRBV7-9 and TRBJ2-7, the full variable domain is DTGVSQNPRHKITKRGQNVTFRCDPISEHNRLYWYRQTLGQGPEFLTYFQNEAQLEKSRLLSDRFSAERPKGSFSTLEIQRTEQGDSAMYLCASSFQTSGTRNYEQYFGPGTRLTVT.

The genes are TRBV10-3 and TRBJ2-7; D gene unclear. Trimming left V 5 bases short and J 6 bases short, with 8 bases between. The CDR3 is 11 residues long. From germline, CDR1 is ENHRY and CDR2 SYGVKD. The CDR3 reads CAISNRGEQYF. Written as DNA, the CDR3 is TGTGCCATCAGTAACAGAGGCGAGCAGTACTTC.

This clonotype was seen only a few times. J is TRBJ1-2 and V is TRBV6-5; D gene unclear. The CDR3 has 16 residues. V was shortened by 0 bases and J by 2 bases, with 13 bases between the two germline ends. Germline-derived CDR1 and CDR2 are MNHEY and SVGAGI. The CDR3 sequence: CASSYSIWGGNYGYTF. In DNA, the CDR3 is TGTGCCAGCAGTTACTCGATCTGGGGAGGGAACTATGGCTACACCTTC.